This paragraph covers one T cell receptor (beta chain) sequence. The CDR3 spans 15 residues. Germline V gives CDR1 SGHTA, CDR2 FQGTGA. Trimming cost V 5 bases and J 0 bases, with 12 bases left between them. Under the authors' procedure: It was from reference gene primer amplification that nucleated cell counts were estimated. Generated by immunoSEQ multiplex PCR, the TCRdb table keeps only in-frame clones and is missing some. V, J and clone size derive from that table, while D and trimming were established from the DNA sequence. The sample has almost 250,000 clones; roughly 85% are singletons. Enrollees, roughly 18 to 95 years old, lived in around 23 US areas. This sample is part of a study of blood T cell repertoires in COVID-19.

The source material was PBMCs or T cells enriched from blood (not recorded which). V usage is TRBV7-3 and J usage is TRBJ2-3, with D perhaps TRBD1 (5 bases). This receptor was taken from a woman aged 45-60 years with acute COVID-19. The CDR3 region is CASSPQGHSTDTQYF. The DNA of the CDR3 is TGTGCCAGCAGCCCTCAAGGACACAGCACAGATACGCAGTATTTT.